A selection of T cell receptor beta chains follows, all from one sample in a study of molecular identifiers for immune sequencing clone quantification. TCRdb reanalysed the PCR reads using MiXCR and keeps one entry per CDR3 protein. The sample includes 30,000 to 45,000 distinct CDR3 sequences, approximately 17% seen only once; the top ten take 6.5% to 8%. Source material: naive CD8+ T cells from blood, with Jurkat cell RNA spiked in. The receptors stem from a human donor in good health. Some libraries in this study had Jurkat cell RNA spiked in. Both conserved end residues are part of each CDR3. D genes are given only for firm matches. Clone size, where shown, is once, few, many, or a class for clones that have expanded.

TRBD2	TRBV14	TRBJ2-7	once	CASSPKAGGHEQYF	TGTGCCAGCAGCCCAAAAGCGGGAGGCCACGAGCAGTACTTC
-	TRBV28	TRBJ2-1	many	CASRGLRQKGAYNEQFF	TGTGCCAGCAGGGGATTGCGACAGAAAGGCGCCTACAATGAGCAGTTCTTC
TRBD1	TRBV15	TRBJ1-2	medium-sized	CATSRDLGQGGIYGYTF	TGTGCCACCAGCAGAGATCTTGGACAGGGAGGAATCTATGGCTACACCTTC
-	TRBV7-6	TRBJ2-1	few	CASSLSLRSSYNEQFF	TGTGCCAGCAGCTTATCTCTGCGTAGCTCCTACAATGAGCAGTTCTTC
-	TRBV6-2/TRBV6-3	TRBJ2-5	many	CASTDLTEQQETQYF	TGTGCCAGCACCGATCTGACGGAGCAGCAAGAGACCCAGTACTTC
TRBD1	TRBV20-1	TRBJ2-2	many	CSARTGSGELFF	TGCAGTGCTAGGACAGGGTCCGGGGAGCTGTTTTTT
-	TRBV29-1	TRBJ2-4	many	CSVDGGLGNIQYF	TGCAGCGTTGATGGGGGGCTGGGAAACATTCAGTACTTC
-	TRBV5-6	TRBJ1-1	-	CASSSNYGTYKAFF	TGTGCCAGCAGCTCAAATTACGGGACGTACAAAGCTTTCTTC
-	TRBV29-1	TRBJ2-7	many	CSARAGLNEQYF	TGCAGCGCCCGGGCGGGACTTAACGAGCAGTACTTC
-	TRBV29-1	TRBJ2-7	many	CSVLQGIAYEQYF	TGCAGCGTTCTACAGGGTATTGCCTACGAGCAGTACTTC